The clone carrying this TCR beta chain was picked up many times. Its antigen is as yet unknown. The library protocol tagged individual cDNA molecules with unique molecular identifiers. From the 5' RACE reads, TCRdb called clonotypes with MiXCR, one entry per CDR3 protein. Of about 40,000 distinct CDR3 sequences in the sample, over 3.5% were seen once. The sample is drawn from a study of early T cells in non-severe SARS-CoV-2 infection. Study in general: Bulk RNA taken from unsorted whole blood was sequenced, leaving chains unpaired. Study results and limitations: Matching against VDJdb likely underestimated virus-specific expansions, favoring anti-spike CD8.

CDR3 length equals 16 residues. V shed 4 bases and J shed 4 bases, with 19 bases lying between them. Germline V CDR1 and CDR2: SGHAT, FQNNGV. The sequence derives from an adult who was a healthcare worker with PCR-confirmed SARS-CoV-2 infection or an uninfected control (not recorded which). The chain recombines TRBV11-2 with TRBJ1-2; a possible D gene is TRBD1 (6 bases). Sequences were obtained from whole blood. CDR3 nucleotide sequence: TGTGCCAGCAGCTCCGCACTACAGGGAATCTCCTATGGCTACACCTTC. Encoded protein: CASSSALQGISYGYTF.